These 12 T cell receptor beta chains were sequenced from one sample in a study of shared clonotypes between healthy human individuals. Profiling relied on immunoSEQ multiplex PCR, and the TCRdb table lists in-frame clones only, not all of them. Among over a million clones listed, approximately 80% were seen once. Source material: memory CD4+ T cells from PBMCs. Subset indicated: CD45RA-negative fraction. These TCRs come from a man younger than 35 in good health. Some clones in this sample may be carry-over from other donors' samples.

The rearrangement links TRBV27 to TRBJ2-5; D is unclear. This CDR3 is built from 14 residues. Per germline, CDR1 MNHEY and CDR2 SMNVEV (reference sequence). V was clipped by 5 bases and J by 2 bases, with 12 bases between them. CDR3 protein: CASSRHSTQETQYF. The CDR3 DNA reads TGTGCCAGCAGTCGACACAGTACTCAAGAGACCCAGTACTTC.

The V and J genes are TRBV6-1 and TRBJ1-3; D gene ambiguous. The CDR3 extends over 16 amino acids. The V gene's germline CDR1 is MNHNS and CDR2 SASEGT. V shed 3 bases and J shed 4 bases, with 16 bases lying between them. The CDR3 reads CASSDSVWVRGNTIYF. The CDR3 bases are TGTGCCAGCAGTGATAGTGTTTGGGTGCGCGGAAACACCATATATTTT.

The chain couples TRBV7-8 to TRBJ2-7; 9 bases map to TRBD1. The V segment lost 5 bases and the J segment 4 bases; nucleotides outside the gene matches: 9. Germline V gene data show CDR1 as SGHVS and CDR2 as FQNEAQ. There are 15 residues in the CDR3. The CDR3 reads CASSQPGQGKYEQYF. As DNA, the CDR3 is TGTGCCAGCAGCCAACCAGGACAGGGGAAGTACGAGCAGTACTTC.

The chain employs TRBV25-1 and TRBJ1-3, with D perhaps matching TRBD1 (5 bases). The V and J ends lost 6 bases and 4 bases respectively, with 10 bases between them. Germline CDR1 reads MGHDK; CDR2 reads SYGVNS. The CDR3 has 13 amino acids. The CDR3 sequence: CASSQGSGNTIYF. The CDR3 coding sequence is TGTGCCAGCAGCCAGGGATCCGGAAACACCATATATTTT.

The CDR3 DNA sequence: TGTGCCAGCAGTTACTCGACAGGGAGGATTGCAGATACGCAGTATTTT. It encodes CASSYSTGRIADTQYF. V gene TRBV28 combines with J gene TRBJ2-3; a weak D match, TRBD1 (7 bases). The CDR3 spans 16 residues. The germline gives CDR1 MDHEN, CDR2 SYDVKM. V dropped 4 bases and J dropped 4 bases, with 18 bases sitting between them.

V gene TRBV2 combines with J gene TRBJ2-7, with 11 bases that match TRBD1. This CDR3 is built from 14 residues. From germline, CDR1 is SNHLY and CDR2 FYNNEI. The trim removed 4 bases at V and 6 bases at J, leaving 5 bases unmatched. CDR3 sequence (DNA): TGTGCCAGCAGTGCCGGGACAGGGGGTTTCGAGCAGTACTTC. This sequence encodes CASSAGTGGFEQYF.

Comments on this clone: Other nucleotide sequences from this sample produce the same CDR3. The chain links TRBV5-1 to TRBJ1-3; D unclear. This CDR3 has 14 amino acids. With 4 bases removed from V and 0 bases from J, the gap between germline ends came to 8 bases. Per germline, CDR1 SGHRS and CDR2 YFSETQ. The CDR3 DNA follows: TGCGCCAGCAGCCCCGGTCACTCTGGAAACACCATATATTTT. Protein sequence: CASSPGHSGNTIYF. The full variable domain, completed using reference TRBV5-1 and TRBJ1-3, is KAGVTQTPRYLIKTRGQQVTLSCSPISGHRSVSWYQQTPGQGLQFLFEYFSETQRNKGNFPGRFSGRQFSNSRSEMNVSTLELGDSALYLCASSPGHSGNTIYFGEGSWLTVV.

This clone was seen more than once but under ten times. The CDR3 DNA follows: TGTGCCATCAGCCGGGGGCAGATTAACCAAGAGACCCAGTACTTC. Translated: CAISRGQINQETQYF. The rearrangement joins TRBV10-3 to TRBJ2-5; D is perhaps TRBD1 or TRBD2 (6 bases each). Between the trimmed V and J ends, which lost 6 bases and 0 bases, there was a span of 14 bases. Germline loops: CDR1 ENHRY, CDR2 SYGVKD. This CDR3 has 15 amino acids.

V is TRBV2 and J is TRBJ2-5; D is undetermined. The germline V gene encodes CDR1 SNHLY and CDR2 FYNNEI. The V end lost 8 bases, the J end lost 4 bases, and 14 bases lay between the germline ends. The CDR3 is 13 residues long. The CDR3 sequence is CASCRAHGETQYF. The DNA for the CDR3 is TGTGCCAGCTGCCGGGCCCACGGAGAGACCCAGTACTTC.

V gene TRBV27 combines with J gene TRBJ2-3; D call uncertain. The germline gives CDR1 MNHEY, CDR2 SMNVEV (reference sequence). The germline V and J ends were trimmed by 6 bases and 2 bases, with 12 bases remaining between them. The CDR3 extends over 14 amino acids. The CDR3 nucleotides read TGTGCCAGCAGCCTTGCGCGGTTCACAGATACGCAGTATTTT. It is translated as CASSLARFTDTQYF.

This clone was seen at least ten times. This chain joins TRBV28 and TRBJ1-1; a possible D gene is TRBD1 (5 bases). The CDR3 extends over 12 amino acids. Trimming took 5 bases from V and 3 from J, leaving 7 bases between them. Germline V gene sequence: CDR1 MDHEN, CDR2 SYDVKM. CDR3 sequence (DNA): TGTGCCAGCAGTCGGACATACACTGAAGCTTTCTTT. Protein sequence: CASSRTYTEAFF.

This rearrangement joins TRBV7-9 to TRBJ2-7, with D perhaps given as TRBD1 or TRBD2 (5 bases each). The V end was cut by 5 bases, the J end by 12 bases, with 23 bases between. This CDR3 has 14 residues. The germline V gene encodes CDR1 SEHNR and CDR2 FQNEAQ (reference sequence). CDR3 sequence reads: CASSQRGSKGKAYF. The CDR3 nucleotides are TGTGCCAGCAGCCAGCGAGGGTCTAAGGGGAAAGCGTACTTC.